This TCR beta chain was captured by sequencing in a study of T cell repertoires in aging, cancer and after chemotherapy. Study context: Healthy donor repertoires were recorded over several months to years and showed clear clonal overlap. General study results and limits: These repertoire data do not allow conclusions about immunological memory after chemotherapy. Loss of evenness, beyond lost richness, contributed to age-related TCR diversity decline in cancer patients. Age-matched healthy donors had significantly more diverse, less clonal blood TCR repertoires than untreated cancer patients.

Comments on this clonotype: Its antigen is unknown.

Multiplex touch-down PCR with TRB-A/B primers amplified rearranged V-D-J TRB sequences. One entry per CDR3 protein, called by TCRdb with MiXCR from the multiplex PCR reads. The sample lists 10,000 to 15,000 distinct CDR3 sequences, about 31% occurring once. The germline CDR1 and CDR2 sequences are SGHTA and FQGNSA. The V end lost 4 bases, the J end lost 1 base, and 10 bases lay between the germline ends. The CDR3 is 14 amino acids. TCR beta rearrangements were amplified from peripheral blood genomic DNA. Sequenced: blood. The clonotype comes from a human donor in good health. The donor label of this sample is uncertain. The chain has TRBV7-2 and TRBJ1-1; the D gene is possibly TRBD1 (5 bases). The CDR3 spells CASSSGGGNTEAFF. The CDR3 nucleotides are TGTGCCAGCAGCTCGGGGGGTGGGAACACTGAAGCTTTCTTT.